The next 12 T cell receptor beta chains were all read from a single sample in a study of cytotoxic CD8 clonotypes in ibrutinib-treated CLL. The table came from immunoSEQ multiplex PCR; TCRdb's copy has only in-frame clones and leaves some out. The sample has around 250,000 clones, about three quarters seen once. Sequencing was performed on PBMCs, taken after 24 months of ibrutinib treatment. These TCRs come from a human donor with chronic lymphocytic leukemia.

CDR3 nucleotides: TGTGCCAGCAGCGCTTCTAATGAAAAACTGTTTTTT. As protein: CASSASNEKLFF. The chain uses TRBV9 and TRBJ1-4, with D hard to call. V dropped 3 bases and J dropped 3 bases, with 3 bases sitting between them. There are 12 residues in the CDR3. Germline V lookup: CDR1 SGDLS, CDR2 YYNGEE.

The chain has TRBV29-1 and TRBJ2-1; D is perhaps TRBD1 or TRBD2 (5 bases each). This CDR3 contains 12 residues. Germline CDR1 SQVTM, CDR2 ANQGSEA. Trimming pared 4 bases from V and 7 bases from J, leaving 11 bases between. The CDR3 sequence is CSVGWDRNEQFF. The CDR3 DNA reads TGCAGCGTTGGGTGGGACCGGAATGAGCAGTTCTTC.

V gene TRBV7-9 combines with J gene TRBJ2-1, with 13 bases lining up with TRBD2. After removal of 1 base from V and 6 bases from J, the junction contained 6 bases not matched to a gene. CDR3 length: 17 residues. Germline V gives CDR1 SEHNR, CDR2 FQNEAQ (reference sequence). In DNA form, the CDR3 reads TGTGCCAGCAGCTTAGGAGGACTAGCGGGAGAAGTCAATGAGCAGTTCTTC. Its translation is CASSLGGLAGEVNEQFF.

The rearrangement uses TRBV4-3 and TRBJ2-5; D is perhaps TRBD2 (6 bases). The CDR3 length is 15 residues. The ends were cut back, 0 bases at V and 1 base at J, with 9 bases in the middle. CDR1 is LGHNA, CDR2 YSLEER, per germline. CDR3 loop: CASSQEGGFQETQYF. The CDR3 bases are TGCGCCAGCAGCCAAGAGGGAGGTTTCCAAGAGACCCAGTACTTC.

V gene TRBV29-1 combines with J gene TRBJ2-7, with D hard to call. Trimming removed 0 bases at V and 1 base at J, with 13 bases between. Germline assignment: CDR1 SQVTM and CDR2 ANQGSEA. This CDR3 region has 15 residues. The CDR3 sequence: CSVEDLTQKSYEQYF. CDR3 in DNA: TGCAGCGTTGAAGATCTGACACAGAAATCCTACGAGCAGTACTTC.

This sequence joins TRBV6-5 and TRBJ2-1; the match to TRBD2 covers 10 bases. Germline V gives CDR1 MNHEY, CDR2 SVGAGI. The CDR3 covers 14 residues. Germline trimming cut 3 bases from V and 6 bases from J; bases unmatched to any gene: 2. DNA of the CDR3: TGTGCCAGCAGTTATCTAGCGGGAGTCAATGAGCAGTTCTTC. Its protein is CASSYLAGVNEQFF.

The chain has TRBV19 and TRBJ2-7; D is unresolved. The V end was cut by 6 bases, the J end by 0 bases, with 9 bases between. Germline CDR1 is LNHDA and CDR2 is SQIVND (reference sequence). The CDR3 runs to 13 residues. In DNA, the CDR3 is TGTGCCAGTAGACAGTCACCCTCCTACGAGCAGTACTTC. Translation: CASRQSPSYEQYF.

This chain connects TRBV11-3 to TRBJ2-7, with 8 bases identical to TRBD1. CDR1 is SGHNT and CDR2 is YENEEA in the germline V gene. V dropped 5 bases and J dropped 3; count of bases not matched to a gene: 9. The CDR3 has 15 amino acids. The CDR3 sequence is CASSPSGTGFYEQYF. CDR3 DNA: TGTGCCAGCAGCCCGTCCGGGACAGGTTTCTACGAGCAGTACTTC.

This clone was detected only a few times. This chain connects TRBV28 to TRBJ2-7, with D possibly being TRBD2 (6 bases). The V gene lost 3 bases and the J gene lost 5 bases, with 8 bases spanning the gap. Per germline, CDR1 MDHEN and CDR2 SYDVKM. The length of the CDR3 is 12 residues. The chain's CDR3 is CASSFLADEQYF. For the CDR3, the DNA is TGTGCCAGCAGTTTCTTAGCGGACGAGCAGTACTTC.

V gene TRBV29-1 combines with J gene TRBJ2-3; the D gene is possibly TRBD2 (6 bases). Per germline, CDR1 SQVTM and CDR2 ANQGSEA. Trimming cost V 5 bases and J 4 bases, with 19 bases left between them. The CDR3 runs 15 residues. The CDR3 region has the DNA TGCAGCGTTCCTGGACTGGGACTCCCCGCAGATACGCAGTATTTT. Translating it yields CSVPGLGLPADTQYF.

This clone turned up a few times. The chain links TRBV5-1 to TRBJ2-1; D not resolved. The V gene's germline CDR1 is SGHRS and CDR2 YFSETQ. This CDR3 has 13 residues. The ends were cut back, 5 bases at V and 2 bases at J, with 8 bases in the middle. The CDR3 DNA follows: TGCGCCAGCAGGGAGTTGGCCTACAATGAGCAGTTCTTC. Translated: CASRELAYNEQFF.

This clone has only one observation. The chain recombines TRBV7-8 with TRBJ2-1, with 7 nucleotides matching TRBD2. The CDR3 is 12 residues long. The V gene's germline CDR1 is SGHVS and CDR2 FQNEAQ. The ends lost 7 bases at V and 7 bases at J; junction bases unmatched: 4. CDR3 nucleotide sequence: TGTGCCAGCATGCTAGCGGAAAATGAGCAGTTCTTC. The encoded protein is CASMLAENEQFF. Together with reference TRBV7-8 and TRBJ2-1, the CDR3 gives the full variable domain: GAGVSQSPRYKVAKRGQDVALRCDPISGHVSLFWYQQALGQGPEFLTYFQNEAQLDKSGLPSDRFFAERPEGSVSTLKIQRTQQEDSAVYLCASMLAENEQFFGPGTRLTVL.